These 26 T cell receptor beta chains were sequenced from one sample in a study of T-cell reconstitution after alpha-beta-depleted transplantation in children. Researchers prepared the TCRbeta library using unique molecular identifiers, the study reports. TCRdb reanalysed the PCR reads using MiXCR and keeps one entry per CDR3 protein. Of about 340,000 distinct CDR3 sequences listed, under 20% are singletons. This sample comprised PBMCs, mostly from graft donor cells, obtained 360 days after TCRalphabeta/CD19-depleted stem cell transplant. The source of these receptors is a male patient between 2 and 10 years old who had a stem cell transplant for acute lymphoblastic leukemia, so the T cells may come from the graft donor.

This clonotype has just a few counts. CDR3 in DNA: TGTGCCAGCAGTGAAACAGGGAGGGGGGCTTTCTTT. Translated, it gives CASSETGRGAFF. The chain links TRBV2 to TRBJ1-1; D is perhaps TRBD1 (6 bases). There are 12 residues in the CDR3. Germline loops: CDR1 SNHLY, CDR2 FYNNEI. The V end lost 2 bases, the J end lost 11 bases, and 12 bases lay between the germline ends. The whole variable domain, remainder taken from reference TRBV2 and TRBJ1-1, is EPEVTQTPSHQVTQMGQEVILRCVPISNHLYFYWYRQILGQKVEFLVSFYNNEISEKSEIFDDQFSVERPDGSNFTLKIRSTKLEDSAMYFCASSETGRGAFFGQGTRLTVV.

This clonotype has at least ten counts. The chain couples TRBV20-1 to TRBJ1-2; a possible D gene is TRBD1 (5 bases). Trimming cost V 3 bases and J 0 bases, with 14 bases left between them. The CDR3 length is 15 residues. Germline assignment: CDR1 DFQATT and CDR2 SNEGSKA (reference sequence). The CDR3 loop reads CSASGGVWPNYGYTF. CDR3 nucleotides: TGCAGTGCTAGTGGGGGGGTTTGGCCTAACTATGGCTACACCTTC.

The rearrangement uses TRBV28 and TRBJ2-7; 9 bases fit TRBD2. This CDR3 has 15 residues. From germline, CDR1 is MDHEN and CDR2 SYDVKM. Germline trimming cut 2 bases from V and 2 bases from J; bases unmatched to any gene: 4. The CDR3 protein is CASSLSSSGTYEQYF. The DNA of the CDR3 is TGTGCCAGCAGTTTAAGTTCTAGCGGGACCTACGAGCAGTACTTC.

The CDR3 bases are TGTGCCAGCTCATTTGGTGGCGGGCAGGGACGGACTGAAGCTTTCTTT. Translation: CASSFGGGQGRTEAFF. V is TRBV18 and J is TRBJ1-1; D is possibly TRBD1 (5 bases). Germline V gives CDR1 KGHSH, CDR2 LQKENI. The CDR3 length is 16 residues. The ends were cut back, 5 bases at V and 5 bases at J, with 21 bases in the middle.

This clonotype was detected a few times. The chain uses TRBV28 and TRBJ2-1; D might be TRBD1 (5 bases). Trimming left V 6 bases short and J 0 bases short, with 12 bases between. CDR1 MDHEN and CDR2 SYDVKM come from the germline V gene. The CDR3 covers 15 residues. In DNA form, the CDR3 reads TGTGCCAGCAGATTTACAGGTAGCTCCTACAATGAGCAGTTCTTC. Translated, it gives CASRFTGSSYNEQFF.

This clonotype was found a few times. The chain has TRBV11-2 and TRBJ2-2, with a tentative D call TRBD1 (5 bases). The length of the CDR3 is 17 residues. Trimming removed 1 base at V and 2 bases at J, with 14 bases between. The V gene's germline CDR1 is SGHAT and CDR2 FQNNGV. Here the CDR3 reads CASSLVGRMYNTGELFF. The CDR3 DNA sequence: TGTGCCAGCAGCTTAGTGGGGCGGATGTATAACACCGGGGAGCTGTTTTTT. Filled out from reference TRBV11-2 and TRBJ2-2, the complete variable domain reads EAGVAQSPRYKIIEKRQSVAFWCNPISGHATLYWYQQILGQGPKLLIQFQNNGVVDDSQLPKDRFSAERLKGVDSTLKIQPAKLEDSAVYLCASSLVGRMYNTGELFFGEGSRLTVL.

The CDR3 nucleotides read TGCGCCAGCAGCCAAGATGCCAGCGGGAGGTGGACCTCCTACAATGAGCAGTTCTTC. Its translation: CASSQDASGRWTSYNEQFF. The chain employs TRBV4-1 and TRBJ2-1; 9 positions match TRBD2. Germline-derived CDR1 and CDR2 are MGHRA and YSYEKL. CDR3 length equals 19 residues. The V and J ends lost 0 bases and 0 bases, in that order; junction bases with no gene match: 9.

This clonotype turned up a few times. This sequence joins TRBV2 and TRBJ2-4, with D uncertain. The V gene's germline CDR1 is SNHLY and CDR2 FYNNEI. This CDR3 comprises 13 residues. V gave up 7 bases and J gave up 0 bases, with 7 bases separating them. This CDR3 reads CASNGIAKNIQYF. CDR3 DNA: TGTGCCAGCAACGGCATAGCCAAAAACATTCAGTACTTC.

This clonotype came up a few times. The chain has TRBV7-9 and TRBJ2-2; weak D call: TRBD2 (5 bases). Per the germline V gene, CDR1 is SEHNR and CDR2 is FQNEAQ (reference sequence). This CDR3 region has 15 residues. Trimming removed 1 base from V and 5 bases from J, with 11 bases in between. The CDR3, as DNA: TGTGCCAGCAGCTTAGTTGCAGGAGGAACCGGGGAGCTGTTTTTT. Protein product: CASSLVAGGTGELFF. Drawing the rest from reference TRBV7-9 and TRBJ2-2, the complete variable domain is DTGVSQNPRHKITKRGQNVTFRCDPISEHNRLYWYRQTLGQGPEFLTYFQNEAQLEKSRLLSDRFSAERPKGSFSTLEIQRTEQGDSAMYLCASSLVAGGTGELFFGEGSRLTVL.

This clonotype was counted between two and nine times. The chain uses TRBV9 and TRBJ2-1; TRBD2 matches at 7 bases. The CDR3 extends over 17 amino acids. Trimming took 3 bases from V and 4 from J; bases not matched to a gene: 13. Germline CDR1 is SGDLS and CDR2 is YYNGEE. The CDR3 sequence is CASSARSSSGLYNEQFF. CDR3 coding DNA: TGTGCCAGCAGCGCTCGATCCTCTAGCGGCCTATACAATGAGCAGTTCTTC.

This clonotype was recorded many times. V is TRBV10-1 and J is TRBJ2-5; no clear D. CDR1 WNHNN and CDR2 SYGVQD come from the germline V gene (reference sequence). The CDR3 sequence is 16 residues long. Trimming took 3 bases from V and 2 from J, leaving 16 bases between them. In DNA, the CDR3 is TGCGCCAGCAGTGATACCAGCTTTCGAAAACAAGAGACCCAGTACTTC. The encoded protein is CASSDTSFRKQETQYF.

This clonotype was counted only a few times. The J gene is TRBJ2-6, the V gene TRBV4-3; D is unresolved. The CDR3 loop spans 14 amino acids. The germline V and J ends were trimmed by 0 bases and 8 bases, with 8 bases remaining between them. Germline values: CDR1 LGHNA, CDR2 YSLEER. The CDR3 region has the DNA TGCGCCAGCAGCCAAGATTTGAACACCAACGTCCTGACTTTC. Translation gives CASSQDLNTNVLTF.

There are a few counts of this clonotype. The V and J genes are TRBV25-1 and TRBJ2-7, with D maybe TRBD2 (5 bases). Germline V lookup: CDR1 MGHDK, CDR2 SYGVNS. Deletions cut 5 bases from V and 0 bases from J, with 14 bases between. This CDR3 spans 15 amino acids. The CDR3 DNA sequence: TGTGCCAGCAGTCAACGGATAGCGACCTCCTACGAGCAGTACTTC. Translating gives CASSQRIATSYEQYF.

The V call is TRBV19, the J call TRBJ2-4, with TRBD1 identical over 10 bases. V trimming: 4 bases; J trimming: 1 base; junction bases outside the gene matches: 4. Germline-derived CDR1 and CDR2 are LNHDA and SQIVND (reference sequence). The CDR3 sequence is 16 residues long. In nucleotides, the CDR3 is TGTGCCAGTAGTAACCGGGACAGGGGCGCCAAAAACATTCAGTACTTC. Encoded protein: CASSNRDRGAKNIQYF.

J is TRBJ2-3 and V is TRBV20-1; D might be TRBD2 (6 bases). Trimming removed 5 bases from V and 5 bases from J, with 17 bases in between. The CDR3 has 14 amino acids. Germline V gene lookup returns CDR1 DFQATT and CDR2 SNEGSKA (reference sequence). The DNA of the CDR3 is TGCAGTGCTCCAAGGGCGGGGCTCAAAGATACGCAGTATTTT. This codes for CSAPRAGLKDTQYF.

The V gene is TRBV19, the J gene TRBJ2-1; D ambiguous. V lost 1 base and J 8 bases, leaving 12 bases between the germline ends. CDR1 and CDR2 (germline): LNHDA, SQIVND (reference sequence). This CDR3 spans 14 amino acids. CDR3 DNA sequence: TGTGCCAGTAGTATAGTGGGTAGCCCCGATGAGCAGTTCTTC. Its translation: CASSIVGSPDEQFF.

This clonotype has only a few counts. V usage is TRBV25-1 and J usage is TRBJ2-3; the D is unclear. Germline values: CDR1 MGHDK, CDR2 SYGVNS. This CDR3 has 15 amino acids. V was pared by 4 bases and J by 3 bases, with 14 bases between. CDR3 nucleotides: TGTGCCAGCAGTGCTCGGGCGGACGGAACAGATACGCAGTATTTT. This translates into CASSARADGTDTQYF.

V and J are TRBV7-2 and TRBJ2-7; perhaps TRBD2 as D (6 bases). The V gene lost 5 bases and the J gene lost 2 bases, with 16 bases spanning the gap. Germline CDR1 is SGHTA and CDR2 is FQGNSA. The CDR3 is 15 amino acids. The chain's CDR3 is CASSRTTGGPYEQYF. The CDR3 DNA follows: TGTGCCAGCAGCCGGACTACAGGAGGGCCCTACGAGCAGTACTTC.

This clonotype was counted between two and nine times. J is TRBJ1-3 and V is TRBV29-1; no clear D gene. V dropped 5 bases and J dropped 0 bases, with 8 bases sitting between them. Germline V gene data show CDR1 as SQVTM and CDR2 as ANQGSEA. The length of the CDR3 is 13 residues. CDR3 sequence (DNA): TGCAGCGTTTCGGGGAGCTCTGGAAACACCATATATTTT. Translated: CSVSGSSGNTIYF.

Only a few counts were recorded for this clonotype. The V gene is TRBV11-3, the J gene TRBJ2-3, with 10 bases that match TRBD1. Germline CDR1 is SGHNT and CDR2 is YENEEA. The CDR3 contains 15 residues. V was pared by 5 bases and J by 4 bases, with 6 bases of the junction left unmatched. The CDR3 loop reads CASSLRTGGPDTQYF. The CDR3 nucleotides read TGTGCCAGCAGCCTCCGGACAGGGGGGCCAGATACGCAGTATTTT.

The table lists this clonotype with a few counts. The chain is built from TRBV10-3 and TRBJ2-3, with a possible D match to TRBD1 (6 bases). V lost 8 bases to trimming and J lost 2 bases, with 11 bases between them. The CDR3 is made up of 13 amino acids. Germline V lookup: CDR1 ENHRY, CDR2 SYGVKD. DNA of the CDR3: TGTGCCATCCTACAGGGATTCACAGATACGCAGTATTTT. Residues: CAILQGFTDTQYF.

This clonotype showed up just a few times. The rearrangement links TRBV6-5 to TRBJ1-3; D remains unclear. Trimming pared 3 bases from V and 0 bases from J, leaving 9 bases between. The germline gives CDR1 MNHEY, CDR2 SVGAGI. CDR3 length equals 15 residues. The CDR3 DNA sequence: TGTGCCAGCAGTTATGGACGGTCCTCTGGAAACACCATATATTTT. Encoded protein: CASSYGRSSGNTIYF.

This clonotype occurred a few times. The V call is TRBV29-1, the J call TRBJ2-3; D is unresolved. The germline V and J ends were trimmed by 6 bases and 0 bases, with 16 bases remaining between them. CDR1 and CDR2 from the germline V gene are SQVTM and ANQGSEA. This CDR3 contains 15 residues. The CDR3 reads CSVSSGLLSTDTQYF. For the CDR3, the DNA is TGCAGCGTGAGTTCGGGCCTCTTAAGCACAGATACGCAGTATTTT.

This clonotype was observed a handful of times. The chain uses TRBV3-1 and TRBJ2-1; 7 bases agree with TRBD2. CDR1 and CDR2 (germline): LGHDT, YNNKEL (reference sequence). Trimming at V came to 1 base and at J to 7 bases, leaving 22 bases not matched to a gene. CDR3 length equals 20 residues. The CDR3 bases are TGTGCCAGCAGCCAAGCACGCCCTGAGCTTCTACACGGGGGGAGGAATGAGCAGTTCTTC. Translating gives CASSQARPELLHGGRNEQFF.

The rearrangement joins TRBV28 to TRBJ2-1; 8 bases are a match to TRBD2. J lost 9 bases, V lost 10 bases, and 5 bases had no gene match. The CDR3 has 11 amino acids. CDR1 is MDHEN, CDR2 SYDVKM, per germline. The chain's CDR3 is CAIREGGEQFF. The CDR3 nucleotides are TGTGCCATCCGGGAGGGGGGTGAGCAGTTCTTC.

The rearrangement joins TRBV1 to TRBJ2-1; the D segment call TRBD1 is taken from the table without a DNA check. TRBV1 is annotated as a pseudogene. The CDR3 consists of 16 residues. The CDR3 reads CTSSQDVQGEYSEQFF. The CDR3 nucleotides read TGCACCAGCAGCCAAGATGTCCAGGGAGAATACAGTGAGCAGTTCTTC.